The 2 T cell receptor beta chains in this list originate from one sample, sequenced in a study of response to subunit inactivated influenza vaccine. TCRdb reprocessed the RT-PCR reads with MiXCR, giving one entry per CDR3 protein. The profile covers hundreds of thousands of distinct CDR3 sequences, with around 18% appearing a single time and about a tenth taken by the ten largest. The starting material was PBMCs from blood, obtained around 5 days after vaccination. The receptors derive from a man aged 50 or older who received an inactivated influenza vaccine.

The genes are TRBV12-3 or TRBV12-4 and TRBJ2-1, with D perhaps given as TRBD1 or TRBD2 (5 bases each). CDR3 length equals 16 residues. Trimming stripped 6 bases from V and 0 bases from J, with 15 bases between. The chain's CDR3 is CASSRGEGSSYNEQFF. The CDR3 DNA reads TGTGCCAGCAGCAGAGGGGAAGGAAGCTCCTACAATGAGCAGTTCTTC.

This clonotype was detected many times. The V gene is TRBV7-9, the J gene TRBJ2-2; D possibly corresponds to TRBD2 (5 bases). V gave up 7 bases and J gave up 6 bases, with 18 bases separating them. The germline V gene encodes CDR1 SEHNR and CDR2 FQNEAQ (reference sequence). CDR3 length equals 15 residues. The CDR3 DNA reads as TGTGCCAGCATCCCACTAGGCAGAAGGTCCGGGGAGCTGTTTTTT. Protein product: CASIPLGRRSGELFF.